This T cell receptor (beta chain) was observed in a study of memory CD4+ T cells and cytomegalovirus serostatus. Worth noting for this clone: The antigen is unknown.

Germline loops: CDR1 SGHVS, CDR2 FNYEAQ. V lost 0 bases to trimming and J lost 3 bases; unmatched junction nucleotides: 6. CDR3 size: 16 residues. Study-level findings and limits: CD4+ memory repertoires contained 67 of 164 reported CMV TCRbeta sequences. Median bootstrapped AUC for CMV status was approximately 0.96 originally, less than 0.93 US-trained. Suggested: most of the CMV-linked TCR signature lies in CD4+ memory cells.

The data were produced by immunoSEQ multiplex PCR, yet TCRdb's version contains in-frame clones alone and is incomplete. The table records about 54,000 clones, roughly 77% of them present only once. The sort gate was single viable CD3+CD4+CD8-CD45RO+ cells for memory CD4+ T cells. Positive selection with CD4 microbeads enriched total CD4+ T cells. The clonotype was recovered from an adult in good health and CMV-seropositive. V usage is TRBV7-6 and J usage is TRBJ2-3; 7 nucleotides match TRBD2. Material for sequencing was memory CD4+ T cells from blood. CDR3 in DNA: TGTGCCAGCAGCTTAGCCCTCGGGAGGCTTACAGATACGCAGTATTTT. Translated: CASSLALGRLTDTQYF.